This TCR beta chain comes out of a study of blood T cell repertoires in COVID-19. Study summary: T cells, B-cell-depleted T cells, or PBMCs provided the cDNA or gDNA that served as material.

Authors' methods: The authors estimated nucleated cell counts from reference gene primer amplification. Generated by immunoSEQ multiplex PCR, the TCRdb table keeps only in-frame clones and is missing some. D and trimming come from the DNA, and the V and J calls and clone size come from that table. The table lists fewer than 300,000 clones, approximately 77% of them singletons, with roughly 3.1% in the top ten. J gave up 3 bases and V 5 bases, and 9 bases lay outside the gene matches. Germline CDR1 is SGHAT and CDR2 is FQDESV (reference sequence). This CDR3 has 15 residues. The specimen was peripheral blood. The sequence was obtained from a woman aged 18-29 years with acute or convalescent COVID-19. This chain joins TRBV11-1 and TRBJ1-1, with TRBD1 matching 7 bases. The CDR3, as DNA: TGTGCCAGCAGCCGAAGACAGGGCGGTTACACTGAAGCTTTCTTT. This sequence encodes CASSRRQGGYTEAFF. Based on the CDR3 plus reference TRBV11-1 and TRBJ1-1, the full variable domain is EAEVAQSPRYKITEKSQAVAFWCDPISGHATLYWYRQILGQGPELLVQFQDESVVDDSQLPKDRFSAERLKGVDSTLKIQPAELGDSAMYLCASSRRQGGYTEAFFGQGTRLTVV.